This T cell receptor (beta chain) was identified in a study of STAT3 mutations in large granular lymphocyte leukemia. About the study: Over half of T-LGLL patients had one or more immunosuppressive regimens.

The V gene lost 2 bases and the J gene lost 1 base, with 15 bases spanning the gap. Germline V lookup: CDR1 MDHEN, CDR2 SYDVKM. CDR3 length: 17 amino acids. TCRbeta libraries averaged about 40,773 productive templates per sample. Sequencing used immunoSEQ multiplex PCR; TCRdb keeps in-frame clones, though not all of them. The sample holds 4,500 to 6,000 clones, around 94% seen once. Comment on this clone: Its antigen remains unknown.

Study-level points and caveats: Every T-cell large granular lymphocyte leukemia patient had at least one immunodominant TCR beta clonotype. After therapy, about 30% of the 18 patients switched clonotypes, all new clones STAT3 wild type.

The receptor was isolated from a man in his 60s with T-cell large granular lymphocyte leukemia. Some clones in this sample may be carry-over from other donors' samples. The gene calls are TRBV28 and TRBJ1-5; no clear D. The source material was peripheral blood mononuclear cells. CDR3 in DNA: TGTGCCAGCAGTTTAGAAGCGGACGTTCTGAGCAATCAGCCCCAGCATTTT. This encodes CASSLEADVLSNQPQHF.